Listed here are 30 T cell receptor beta chains from one sample, sequenced in a study of blood T cell repertoires in COVID-19. The protocol was immunoSEQ multiplex PCR, while the TCRdb copy is restricted to in-frame clones and leaves out a portion. The repertoire holds fewer than 85,000 clones, with roughly 80% as singletons. Sample: peripheral blood. The receptors were gathered from a woman between 55 and 75 years old with acute or convalescent COVID-19.

The chain's CDR3 is CASSFEDRGRGNQPQHF. The CDR3 coding sequence is TGTGCCAGCAGTTTCGAGGACAGGGGGCGAGGCAATCAGCCCCAGCATTTT. This chain joins TRBV28 and TRBJ1-5; 11 bases align to TRBD1. This CDR3 has 17 amino acids. Trimming removed 3 bases from V and 2 bases from J; junction bases left unmatched: 6. The V gene's germline CDR1 is MDHEN and CDR2 SYDVKM.

The gene calls are TRBV7-9 and TRBJ2-2, with D perhaps matching TRBD1 (5 bases). V was shortened by 5 bases and J by 3 bases, with 16 bases between the two germline ends. This CDR3 comprises 16 residues. Germline V gene data show CDR1 as SEHNR and CDR2 as FQNEAQ (reference sequence). DNA for the CDR3: TGTGCCAGCAGCCCAAGGACCCAGGGCGACACCGGGGAGCTGTTTTTT. Residues: CASSPRTQGDTGELFF.

The J gene is TRBJ1-2, the V gene TRBV24-1; 8 nucleotides match TRBD1. There are 18 residues in the CDR3. The V gene end was trimmed by 3 bases and the J gene end by 4 bases; junction bases not matched to a gene: 15. Germline CDR1 KGHDR, CDR2 SFDVKD. The CDR3 is CATSDPGTGPLSRYGYTF. CDR3 DNA: TGTGCCACCAGTGATCCCGGGACAGGACCCCTAAGTCGCTATGGCTACACCTTC.

This chain links TRBV12-5 with TRBJ2-2; possible D gene TRBD1, 6 bases. Germline CDR1 reads LGHNT; CDR2 reads FRNRAP. Trimming took 0 bases from V and 3 from J, leaving 11 bases between them. The CDR3 contains 16 residues. CDR3 loop: CASGLVTGQYTGELFF. The CDR3 bases are TGTGCTAGTGGTTTGGTAACAGGACAGTACACCGGGGAGCTGTTTTTT.

V and J are TRBV28 and TRBJ1-2; weak D call: TRBD1 (5 bases). The CDR3 covers 14 residues. CDR1 is MDHEN, CDR2 SYDVKM, per germline. Trimming took off 7 bases at V and 1 base at J, with 13 bases between the two ends. CDR3 nucleotides: TGTGCCAGCACCCCCGGGGGGGATAACTATGGCTACACCTTC. Amino acids: CASTPGGDNYGYTF.

The genes are TRBV6-5 and TRBJ2-1; 9 bases are a match to TRBD1. J was trimmed by 6 bases and V by 6 bases; bases with no gene match: 6. CDR3 length: 14 residues. The V gene's germline CDR1 is MNHEY and CDR2 SVGAGI. CDR3 sequence reads: CASSLRDRANEQFF. In nucleotides, the CDR3 is TGTGCCAGCAGCCTCCGGGACAGGGCCAATGAGCAGTTCTTC.

The chain carries TRBV20-1 and TRBJ2-1; no reliable D call. Germline values: CDR1 DFQATT, CDR2 SNEGSKA (reference sequence). The CDR3 runs to 10 residues. The V and J ends lost 4 bases and 4 bases respectively, with 2 bases between them. The CDR3 nucleotides read TGCAGTGCTACGTACAATGAGCAGTTCTTC. This codes for CSATYNEQFF.

The V and J genes are TRBV27 and TRBJ2-7; possible D gene TRBD1, 5 bases. The CDR3 is made up of 14 amino acids. The germline V gene has CDR1 MNHEY and CDR2 SMNVEV (reference sequence). With 6 bases removed from V and 10 bases from J, the gap between germline ends came to 22 bases. The CDR3 DNA is TGTGCCAGCAGCCCCCCAGGGAAACGGGTTCGTCAGTACTTC. Its translation is CASSPPGKRVRQYF.

The chain joins TRBV27 to TRBJ1-2; D ambiguous. This CDR3 contains 16 residues. V was clipped by 6 bases and J by 8 bases, with 25 bases between them. Germline assignment: CDR1 MNHEY and CDR2 SMNVEV (reference sequence). In nucleotides, the CDR3 is TGTGCCAGCAGCCCCCGGCTTACTGAACAGTCTATCGGCTACACCTTC. Translating it yields CASSPRLTEQSIGYTF.

The V gene is TRBV5-1, the J gene TRBJ1-2; possibly TRBD1 for D (6 bases). V was cut by 2 bases and J by 1 base, with 21 bases left in between. CDR1 SGHRS and CDR2 YFSETQ come from the germline V gene. This CDR3 region has 18 residues. In DNA, the CDR3 is TGCGCCAGCAGCTTAGGGGCCGGTCGCCGACAGGTTAACTATGGCTACACCTTC. It translates to CASSLGAGRRQVNYGYTF. Together with reference TRBV5-1 and TRBJ1-2, the CDR3 gives the full variable domain: KAGVTQTPRYLIKTRGQQVTLSCSPISGHRSVSWYQQTPGQGLQFLFEYFSETQRNKGNFPGRFSGRQFSNSRSEMNVSTLELGDSALYLCASSLGAGRRQVNYGYTFGSGTRLTVV.

The chain combines TRBV2 with TRBJ2-3; D ambiguous. CDR1 SNHLY and CDR2 FYNNEI come from the germline V gene. CDR3 size: 16 residues. V lost 7 bases and J lost 4, with 21 bases in between. CDR3 region: CASILDSRVWPDTQYF. As DNA, the CDR3 is TGTGCCAGCATTCTAGACTCCCGGGTTTGGCCAGATACGCAGTATTTT.

The CDR3 region is CASSLTGSTNEKLFF. CDR3 sequence (DNA): TGTGCCAGCAGCTTAACAGGGTCAACTAATGAAAAACTGTTTTTT. The chain recombines TRBV7-2 with TRBJ1-4, with D possibly TRBD1 on 6 matching bases. The CDR3 loop spans 15 amino acids. Deletions cut 2 bases from V and 0 bases from J, with 7 bases between. Looked up from germline, CDR1 is SGHTA and CDR2 is FQGNSA.

The CDR3 bases are TGTGCCAGCAGCTTATCCGGGACTAGCGGGGGGTTCACAGATACGCAGTATTTT. This translates into CASSLSGTSGGFTDTQYF. The chain employs TRBV7-2 and TRBJ2-3, with TRBD2 matching 15 bases. This CDR3 has 18 amino acids. Germline V CDR1 and CDR2: SGHTA, FQGNSA. V lost 2 bases to trimming and J lost 2 bases; unmatched junction nucleotides: 5.

This clone was seen only once. The V and J genes are TRBV7-9 and TRBJ1-4; D ambiguous. This CDR3 is built from 16 residues. V was clipped by 5 bases and J by 3 bases, with 16 bases between them. Germline CDR1 is SEHNR and CDR2 is FQNEAQ (reference sequence). CDR3 sequence reads: CASSLQTGVANEKLFF. In nucleotides, the CDR3 is TGTGCCAGCAGCCTCCAGACCGGGGTTGCTAATGAAAAACTGTTTTTT. The full variable domain, its missing parts supplied by reference TRBV7-9 and TRBJ1-4, is DTGVSQNPRHKITKRGQNVTFRCDPISEHNRLYWYRQTLGQGPEFLTYFQNEAQLEKSRLLSDRFSAERPKGSFSTLEIQRTEQGDSAMYLCASSLQTGVANEKLFFGSGTQLSVL.

V usage is TRBV29-1 and J usage is TRBJ1-1; weak D call: TRBD1 (6 bases). This CDR3 contains 14 residues. The V gene's germline CDR1 is SQVTM and CDR2 ANQGSEA. Deletions cut 1 base from V and 2 bases from J, with 11 bases between. The CDR3 coding sequence is TGCAGCGTTGAAGGGACAGTAGGAAACACTGAAGCTTTCTTT. Translating it yields CSVEGTVGNTEAFF.

This clone was picked up many times. CDR3 DNA sequence: TGTGCCAGCGGACTCGAAGGGAATGGGGAAAAACTGTTTTTT. Its translation: CASGLEGNGEKLFF. This chain connects TRBV6-5 to TRBJ1-4; D unclear. With 8 bases removed from V and 8 bases from J, the gap between germline ends came to 18 bases. The CDR3 extends over 14 amino acids. The germline V gene encodes CDR1 MNHEY and CDR2 SVGAGI.

The rearrangement joins TRBV27 to TRBJ1-1, with 8 bases that match TRBD1. Germline V gene data show CDR1 as MNHEY and CDR2 as SMNVEV (reference sequence). V lost 5 bases to trimming and J lost 1 base; unmatched junction nucleotides: 9. The CDR3 totals 16 residues. The CDR3 loop is CASSPRTGWGNTEAFF. The CDR3 DNA sequence: TGTGCCAGCAGTCCCCGGACAGGGTGGGGGAACACTGAAGCTTTCTTT.

The genes are TRBV7-9 and TRBJ2-1; 12 bases agree with TRBD2. Trimming at V came to 5 bases and at J to 8 bases, leaving 7 bases not matched to a gene. Looked up from germline, CDR1 is SEHNR and CDR2 is FQNEAQ (reference sequence). The CDR3 runs 15 residues. CDR3 sequence: CASSTLAGGPHEQFF. In DNA, the CDR3 is TGTGCCAGCAGCACCCTAGCGGGGGGGCCGCATGAGCAGTTCTTC.

This clone was recorded only once. The chain has TRBV25-1 and TRBJ2-5; TRBD1 aligns across 7 bases. Germline trimming cut 2 bases from V and 2 bases from J; bases unmatched to any gene: 8. The CDR3 length is 16 residues. Germline CDR1 is MGHDK and CDR2 is SYGVNS. CDR3 bases: TGTGCCAGCAGTGAAGGTCTGACAGGGAGACAAGAGACCCAGTACTTC. Protein: CASSEGLTGRQETQYF. Variable domain in full (rest from reference TRBV25-1 and TRBJ2-5): EADIYQTPRYLVIGTGKKITLECSQTMGHDKMYWYQQDPGMELHLIHYSYGVNSTEKGDLSSESTVSRIRTEHFPLTLESARPSHTSQYLCASSEGLTGRQETQYFGPGTRLLVL.

This rearrangement joins TRBV18 to TRBJ2-7; maybe TRBD2 (6 bases). CDR1 KGHSH and CDR2 LQKENI come from the germline V gene. This CDR3 spans 14 amino acids. Trimming removed 2 bases from V and 2 bases from J, with 10 bases in between. In DNA, the CDR3 is TGTGCCAGCTCACCAAACGGGAGCCCCTACGAGCAGTACTTC. Protein: CASSPNGSPYEQYF.

This chain uses TRBV6-5 with TRBJ1-1; D possibly corresponds to TRBD1 (6 bases). This CDR3 comprises 13 residues. V lost 6 bases and J lost 0, with 8 bases in between. CDR1 and CDR2 from the germline V gene are MNHEY and SVGAGI. In DNA, the CDR3 is TGTGCCAGCAGGAGGACAGTGAACACTGAAGCTTTCTTT. Protein: CASRRTVNTEAFF.

The chain has TRBV13 and TRBJ1-3; D is unresolved. Trimming left V 0 bases short and J 4 bases short, with 7 bases between. Germline CDR1 reads PRHDT; CDR2 reads FYEKMQ (reference sequence). The CDR3 consists of 14 residues. This CDR3 is CASSLGMRGNTIYF. For the CDR3, the DNA is TGTGCCAGCAGCTTAGGCATGAGGGGAAACACCATATATTTT.

J is TRBJ1-1 and V is TRBV6-4; 10 nucleotides match TRBD1. Germline values: CDR1 MRHNA, CDR2 SNTAGT. The CDR3 covers 16 residues. V shed 6 bases and J 6 bases; nucleotides not matched to a gene: 13. CDR3 in amino acids: CASSQTPGTGAPEAFF. CDR3 nucleotide sequence: TGTGCCAGCAGCCAGACCCCCGGGACAGGGGCTCCTGAAGCTTTCTTT.

DNA of the CDR3: TGTGCCAGCAGTTGGGACAGGGGCGTCGCTAATGAAAAACTGTTTTTT. This gives the protein CASSWDRGVANEKLFF. This chain connects TRBV6-5 to TRBJ1-4, with 10 nucleotides matching TRBD1. This CDR3 has 16 residues. V lost 4 bases, J lost 3 bases, and 5 bases stayed unmatched. Germline V gene lookup returns CDR1 MNHEY and CDR2 SVGAGI.

The chain joins TRBV7-2 to TRBJ2-5, with D perhaps matching TRBD2 (6 bases). Germline V gives CDR1 SGHTA, CDR2 FQGNSA. V lost 5 bases and J 2 bases, leaving 15 bases between the germline ends. The CDR3 is 15 amino acids. CDR3 loop: CASSRTWAGQETQYF. The CDR3 DNA sequence: TGTGCCAGCAGCCGCACCTGGGCGGGACAAGAGACCCAGTACTTC. Full variable domain (missing parts from reference TRBV7-2 and TRBJ2-5): GAGVSQSPSNKVTEKGKDVELRCDPISGHTALYWYRQSLGQGLEFLIYFQGNSAPDKSGLPSDRFSAERTGGSVSTLTIQRTQQEDSAVYLCASSRTWAGQETQYFGPGTRLLVL.

This chain links TRBV7-2 with TRBJ1-4; 9 nucleotides line up with TRBD1. This CDR3 comprises 16 residues. V dropped 3 bases and J dropped 8; count of bases not matched to a gene: 10. Looked up from germline, CDR1 is SGHTA and CDR2 is FQGNSA. CDR3 region: CASSLTGGQGVEKLFF. CDR3 DNA: TGTGCCAGCAGCTTGACAGGGGGTCAGGGGGTGGAAAAACTGTTTTTT.

The count of this clone is one. The J gene is TRBJ2-4, the V gene TRBV7-8; D gene unclear. Germline loops: CDR1 SGHVS, CDR2 FQNEAQ. The germline V and J ends were trimmed by 0 bases and 0 bases, with 12 bases remaining between them. The CDR3 has 17 residues. CDR3 in DNA: TGTGCCAGCAGCTTAGCCACATTTAATGTAGCCAAAAACATTCAGTACTTC. Protein: CASSLATFNVAKNIQYF.

V and J are TRBV2 and TRBJ1-2; TRBD1 matches 11 bases. This CDR3 is 15 amino acids long. Germline V CDR1 and CDR2: SNHLY, FYNNEI. Losses at the gene ends were 6 bases for V and 6 bases for J; bases not matched to a gene: 9. The DNA for the CDR3 is TGTGCCAGCAGACACCCGGGACAGGGGGTGGATGGCTACACCTTC. As protein: CASRHPGQGVDGYTF.

The V call is TRBV7-2, the J call TRBJ1-1; 7 bases are a match to TRBD1. CDR1 is SGHTA, CDR2 FQGNSA, per germline. There are 14 residues in the CDR3. V lost 5 bases to trimming and J lost 1 base; unmatched junction nucleotides: 4. Here the CDR3 reads CASSTRQGNTEAFF. CDR3 sequence (DNA): TGTGCCAGCAGCACCCGACAGGGGAACACTGAAGCTTTCTTT.

This clone was seen many times. The V gene is TRBV29-1, the J gene TRBJ2-3; TRBD1 matches 7 bases. The CDR3 spans 13 residues. Germline V gene lookup returns CDR1 SQVTM and CDR2 ANQGSEA. V lost 6 bases and J lost 2; bases outside the gene matches: 5. CDR3 nucleotide sequence: TGCAGCGTATCCGGACAGGACACAGATACGCAGTATTTT. It yields the protein CSVSGQDTDTQYF.